This T cell receptor (beta chain) was profiled in a study of T-cell reconstitution after alpha-beta-depleted transplantation in children. Study-level points and caveats: Newly produced T cells mostly accounted for T-cell counts and diversity one year post-transplant. Reportedly, only several hundred clones from non-depleted graft cells drove alpha-beta T-cell counts at about two months.

Using unique molecular identifiers, the investigators prepared the TCRbeta library. Using its own MiXCR run on the PCR reads, TCRdb lists one record per CDR3 protein. The data contain approximately 98,000 distinct CDR3 sequences, 5.5% to 7% of them singletons. Germline CDR1 LGHNA, CDR2 YSLEER. V lost 2 bases, J lost 8 bases, and 19 bases lay in between. This CDR3 comprises 16 residues. Details on this clonotype: The target antigen is unknown.

The sample here was PBMCs, mostly from graft donor cells, taken 360 days after TCRalphabeta/CD19-depleted stem cell transplant. V and J are TRBV4-3 and TRBJ2-1; D possibly uses TRBD1 or TRBD2 (5 bases each). This receptor was taken from a male patient between 2 and 10 years old who had a stem cell transplant for acute lymphoblastic leukemia, so the T cells may come from the graft donor. Written as DNA, the CDR3 is TGCGCCAGCAGCCAAATCAGGGAGCGTCTAGGAGATGAGCAGTTCTTC. As protein: CASSQIRERLGDEQFF.